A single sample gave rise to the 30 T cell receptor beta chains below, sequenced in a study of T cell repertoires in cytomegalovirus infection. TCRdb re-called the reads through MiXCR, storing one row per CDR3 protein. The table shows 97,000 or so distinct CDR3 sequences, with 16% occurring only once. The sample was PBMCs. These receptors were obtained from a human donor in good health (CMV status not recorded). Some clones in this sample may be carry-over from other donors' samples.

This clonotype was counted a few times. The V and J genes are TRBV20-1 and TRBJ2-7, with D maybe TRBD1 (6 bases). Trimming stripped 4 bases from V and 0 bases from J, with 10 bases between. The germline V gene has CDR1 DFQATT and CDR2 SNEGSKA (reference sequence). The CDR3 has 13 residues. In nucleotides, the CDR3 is TGCAGTGCTATGGACAGAGGCTCCTACGAGCAGTACTTC. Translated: CSAMDRGSYEQYF.

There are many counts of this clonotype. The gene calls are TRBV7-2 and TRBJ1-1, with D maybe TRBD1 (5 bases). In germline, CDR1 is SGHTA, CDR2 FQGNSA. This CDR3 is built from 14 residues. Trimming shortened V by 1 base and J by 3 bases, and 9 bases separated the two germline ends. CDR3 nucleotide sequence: TGTGCCAGCAGCTTAGGGACGGGGCACACTGAAGCTTTCTTT. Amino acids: CASSLGTGHTEAFF.

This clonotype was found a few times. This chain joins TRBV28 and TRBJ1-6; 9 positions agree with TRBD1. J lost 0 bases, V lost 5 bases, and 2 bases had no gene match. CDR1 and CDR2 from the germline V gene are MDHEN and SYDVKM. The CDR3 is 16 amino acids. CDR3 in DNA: TGTGCCAGCAGTGGGACAGGGAGCTCCTATAATTCACCCCTCCACTTT. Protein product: CASSGTGSSYNSPLHF.

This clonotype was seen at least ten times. CDR3 sequence (DNA): TGTGCCAGCAGCTTTCGAAGGCAGGGAAAAGATACGCAGTATTTT. Protein sequence: CASSFRRQGKDTQYF. V usage is TRBV5-4 and J usage is TRBJ2-3, with D possibly TRBD1 on 5 matching bases. The CDR3 length is 15 residues. Germline lookup yields CDR1 SGHNT and CDR2 YYREEE (reference sequence). Trimming took off 2 bases at V and 5 bases at J, with 15 bases between the two ends.

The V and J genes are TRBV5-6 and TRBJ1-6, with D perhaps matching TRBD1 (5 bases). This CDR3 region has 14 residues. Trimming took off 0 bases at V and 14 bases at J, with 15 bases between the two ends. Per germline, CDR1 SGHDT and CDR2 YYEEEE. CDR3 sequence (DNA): TGTGCCAGCAGCTTGGATCCCCCAGGGACCACCCTCCACTTT. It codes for CASSLDPPGTTLHF.

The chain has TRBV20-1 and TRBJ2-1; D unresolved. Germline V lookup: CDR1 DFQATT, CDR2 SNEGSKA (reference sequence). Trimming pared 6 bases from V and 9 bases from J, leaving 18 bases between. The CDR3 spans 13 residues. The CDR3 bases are TGCAGTGCCCGGATAGTCCGGCCAGGTGAGCAGTTCTTC. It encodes CSARIVRPGEQFF.

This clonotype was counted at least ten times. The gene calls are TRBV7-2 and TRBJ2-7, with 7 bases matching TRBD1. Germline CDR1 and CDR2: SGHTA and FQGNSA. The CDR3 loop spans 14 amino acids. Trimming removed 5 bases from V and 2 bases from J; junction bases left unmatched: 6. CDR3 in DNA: TGTGCCAGCAGCCCCGGACAGGTTACCTACGAGCAGTACTTC. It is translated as CASSPGQVTYEQYF.

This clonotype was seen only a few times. The CDR3 DNA reads as TGTGCCAGCGGGGTGGCGGGGACAGATACGCAGTATTTT. Translating gives CASGVAGTDTQYF. This chain uses TRBV27 with TRBJ2-3; weak D call: TRBD2 (6 bases). Trimming took 8 bases from V and 3 from J, leaving 12 bases between them. Germline V lookup: CDR1 MNHEY, CDR2 SMNVEV (reference sequence). The CDR3 has 13 amino acids.

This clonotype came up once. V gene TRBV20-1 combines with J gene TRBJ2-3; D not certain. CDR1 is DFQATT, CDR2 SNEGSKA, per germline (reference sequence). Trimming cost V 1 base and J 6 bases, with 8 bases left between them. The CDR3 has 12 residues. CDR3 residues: CSARAGPDTQYF. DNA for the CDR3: TGCAGTGCTAGAGCCGGGCCGGATACGCAGTATTTT.

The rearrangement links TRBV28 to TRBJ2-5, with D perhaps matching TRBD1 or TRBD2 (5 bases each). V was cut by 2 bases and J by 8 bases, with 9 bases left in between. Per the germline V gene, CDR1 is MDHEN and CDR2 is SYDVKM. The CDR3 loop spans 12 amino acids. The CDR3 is CASSLDGGTQYF. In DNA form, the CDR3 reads TGTGCCAGCAGTTTAGATGGGGGAACCCAGTACTTC.

The CDR3 DNA reads as TGTGCCAGCAGCTTAGCGTACGGTACGCAGTATTTT. Translation: CASSLAYGTQYF. This chain uses TRBV7-2 with TRBJ2-3, with no clear D. Per germline, CDR1 SGHTA and CDR2 FQGNSA. The CDR3 consists of 12 residues. Trimming pared 0 bases from V and 8 bases from J, leaving 6 bases between.

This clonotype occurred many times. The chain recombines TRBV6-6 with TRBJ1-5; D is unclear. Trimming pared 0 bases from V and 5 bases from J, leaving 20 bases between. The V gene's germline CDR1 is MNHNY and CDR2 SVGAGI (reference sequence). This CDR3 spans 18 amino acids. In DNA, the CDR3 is TGTGCCAGCAGTTACTCGATTGCTTACGGGTCGGTGGATCAGCCCCAGCATTTT. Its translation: CASSYSIAYGSVDQPQHF.

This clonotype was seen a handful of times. The CDR3 is CSVEAPGLGLTDTQYF. The CDR3 coding sequence is TGCAGCGTTGAAGCCCCAGGACTAGGCCTCACAGATACGCAGTATTTT. The chain has TRBV29-1 and TRBJ2-3; 7 bases match TRBD2. V lost 1 base and J lost 2; bases outside the gene matches: 9. CDR1 and CDR2 (germline): SQVTM, ANQGSEA. This CDR3 region has 16 residues.

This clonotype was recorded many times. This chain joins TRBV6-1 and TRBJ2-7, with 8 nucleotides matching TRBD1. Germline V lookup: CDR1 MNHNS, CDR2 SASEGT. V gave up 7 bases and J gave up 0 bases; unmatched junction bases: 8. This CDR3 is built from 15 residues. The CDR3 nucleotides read TGTGCCAGCAAGAGGACAGGGTATAGCTCCTACGAGCAGTACTTC. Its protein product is CASKRTGYSSYEQYF.

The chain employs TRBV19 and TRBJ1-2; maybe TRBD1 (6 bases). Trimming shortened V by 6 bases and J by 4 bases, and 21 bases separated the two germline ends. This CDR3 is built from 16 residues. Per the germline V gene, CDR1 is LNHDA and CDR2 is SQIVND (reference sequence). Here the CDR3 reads CASSLKSGGASYGYTF. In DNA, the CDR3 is TGTGCCAGTAGCCTTAAAAGCGGGGGCGCGAGCTATGGCTACACCTTC.

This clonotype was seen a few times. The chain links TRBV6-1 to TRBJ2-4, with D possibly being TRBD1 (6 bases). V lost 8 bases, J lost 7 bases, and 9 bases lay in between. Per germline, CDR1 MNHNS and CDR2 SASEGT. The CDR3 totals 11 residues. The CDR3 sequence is CASGQSNIQYF. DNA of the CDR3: TGTGCCAGCGGACAGTCTAACATTCAGTACTTC.

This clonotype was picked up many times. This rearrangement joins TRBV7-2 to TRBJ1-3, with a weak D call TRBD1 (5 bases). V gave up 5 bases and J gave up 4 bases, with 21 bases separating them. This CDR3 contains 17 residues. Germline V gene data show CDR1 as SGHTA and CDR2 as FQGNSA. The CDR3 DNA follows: TGTGCCAGCAGCGAACGGAGGGACCCCTCCGGAGGAAACACCATATATTTT. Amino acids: CASSERRDPSGGNTIYF.

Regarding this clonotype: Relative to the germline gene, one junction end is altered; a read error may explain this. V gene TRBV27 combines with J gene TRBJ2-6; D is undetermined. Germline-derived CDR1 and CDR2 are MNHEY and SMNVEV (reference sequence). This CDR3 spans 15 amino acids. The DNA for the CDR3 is TGTGACAGCAGTTTTCGGCAGGCTGGGGCCAACGTCCTGACTTTC. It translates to CDSSFRQAGANVLTF.

The CDR3 spells CASSPPSPANTGELFF. Here the CDR3 DNA reads TGTGCCAGCTCACCACCATCTCCCGCGAACACCGGGGAGCTGTTTTTT. This sequence joins TRBV18 and TRBJ2-2; D not certain. The ends were cut back, 0 bases at V and 0 bases at J, with 8 bases in the middle. CDR1 and CDR2 (germline): KGHSH, LQKENI. This CDR3 spans 16 amino acids.

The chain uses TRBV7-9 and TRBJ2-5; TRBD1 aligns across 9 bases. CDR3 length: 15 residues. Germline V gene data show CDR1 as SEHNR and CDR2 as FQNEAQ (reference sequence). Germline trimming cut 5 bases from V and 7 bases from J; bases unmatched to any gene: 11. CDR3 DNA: TGTGCCAGCAGCGCCTCCGGGACAGGGATGGGGACCCAGTACTTC. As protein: CASSASGTGMGTQYF.

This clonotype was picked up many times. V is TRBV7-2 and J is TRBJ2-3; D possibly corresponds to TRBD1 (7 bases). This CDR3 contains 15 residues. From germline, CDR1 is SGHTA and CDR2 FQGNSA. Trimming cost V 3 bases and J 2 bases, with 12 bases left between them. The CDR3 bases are TGTGCCAGCAGCTTGCGGGACAGCTACACAGATACGCAGTATTTT. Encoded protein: CASSLRDSYTDTQYF.

CDR3 region: CASSPDGNTIYF. In DNA form, the CDR3 reads TGTGCCAGCAGCCCAGACGGAAACACCATATATTTT. V usage is TRBV7-3 and J usage is TRBJ1-3; D is unresolved. The CDR3 sequence is 12 residues long. Trimming cost V 5 bases and J 4 bases, with 6 bases left between them. CDR1 SGHTA and CDR2 FQGTGA come from the germline V gene.

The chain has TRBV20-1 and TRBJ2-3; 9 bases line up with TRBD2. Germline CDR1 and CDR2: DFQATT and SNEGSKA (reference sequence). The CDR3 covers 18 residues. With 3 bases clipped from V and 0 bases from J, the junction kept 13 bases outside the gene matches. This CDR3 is CSASPRSSGGPSTDTQYF. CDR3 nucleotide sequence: TGCAGTGCTAGCCCCCGGAGTAGCGGGGGCCCCAGCACAGATACGCAGTATTTT.

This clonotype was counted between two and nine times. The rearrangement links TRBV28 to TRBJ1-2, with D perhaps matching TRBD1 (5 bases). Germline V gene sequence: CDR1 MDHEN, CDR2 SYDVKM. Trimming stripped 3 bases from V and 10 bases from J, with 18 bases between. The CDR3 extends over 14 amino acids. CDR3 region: CASSFDSGRIDYTF. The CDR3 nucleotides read TGTGCCAGCAGTTTTGACTCGGGACGGATAGACTACACCTTC.

CDR3 coding DNA: TGTGCCAGTCGTCCAATCGGGACAGGGACCGTGAACACTGAAGCTTTCTTT. Protein: CASRPIGTGTVNTEAFF. V is TRBV19 and J is TRBJ1-1; 9 bases fit TRBD1. The CDR3 is 17 residues long. The germline V gene has CDR1 LNHDA and CDR2 SQIVND (reference sequence). The V gene end was trimmed by 8 bases and the J gene end by 0 bases; junction bases not matched to a gene: 13.

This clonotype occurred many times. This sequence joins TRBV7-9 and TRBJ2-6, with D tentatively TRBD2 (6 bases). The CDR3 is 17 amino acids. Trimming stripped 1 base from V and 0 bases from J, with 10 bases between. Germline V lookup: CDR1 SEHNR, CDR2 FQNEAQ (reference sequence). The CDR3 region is CASSLVGLYSGANVLTF. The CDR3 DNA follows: TGTGCCAGCAGCTTAGTGGGACTCTACTCTGGGGCCAACGTCCTGACTTTC.

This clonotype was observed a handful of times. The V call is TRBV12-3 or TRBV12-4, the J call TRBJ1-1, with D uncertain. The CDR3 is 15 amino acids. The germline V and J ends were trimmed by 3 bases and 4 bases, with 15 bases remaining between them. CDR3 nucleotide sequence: TGTGCCAGCAGTTTTGATAGGGTCGTTGGCACTGAAGCTTTCTTT. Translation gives CASSFDRVVGTEAFF.

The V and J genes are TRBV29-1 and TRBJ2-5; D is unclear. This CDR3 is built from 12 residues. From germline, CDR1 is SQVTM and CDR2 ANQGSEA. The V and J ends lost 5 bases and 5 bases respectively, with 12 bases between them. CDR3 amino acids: CSVFAVGETQYF. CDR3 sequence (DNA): TGCAGCGTTTTTGCAGTCGGGGAGACCCAGTACTTC.

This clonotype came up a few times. The CDR3 protein is CASSLGTSGSADTQYF. The CDR3 nucleotides are TGTGCCAGCAGTTTGGGGACTAGCGGATCCGCAGATACGCAGTATTTT. V usage is TRBV28 and J usage is TRBJ2-3, with TRBD2 matching over 11 bases. Looked up from germline, CDR1 is MDHEN and CDR2 is SYDVKM. The CDR3 has 16 residues. V was clipped by 3 bases and J by 4 bases; unmatched bases: 6.

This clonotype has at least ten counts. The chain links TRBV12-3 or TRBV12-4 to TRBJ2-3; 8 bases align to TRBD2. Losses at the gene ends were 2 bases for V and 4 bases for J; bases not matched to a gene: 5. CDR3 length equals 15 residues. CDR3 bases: TGTGCCAGCAGTTTAAAGCGGGGGATCTCAGATACGCAGTATTTT. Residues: CASSLKRGISDTQYF.